This TCR beta chain came from a study of PD-1 blockade in classical Hodgkin lymphoma. As concerns this clone: What it binds is unknown.

Every one of the patients relapsed after autologous stem cell transplantation (brentuximab vedotin exposure was variable). Germline V gives CDR1 LGHNA, CDR2 YSLEER. Trimming cost V 0 bases and J 4 bases, with 18 bases left between them. This CDR3 contains 17 residues. Produced via immunoSEQ multiplex PCR; TCRdb's table is partial and in-frame only. The sample shows around 91,000 clones, 89% of them seen only once. The study, taken as a whole, reports: Any patient who commenced nivolumab under 1 year after ASCT was excluded.

V usage is TRBV4-3 and J usage is TRBJ1-2, with D hard to call. The source was peripheral blood mononuclear cells (PBMCs), collected at baseline. The sequence was obtained from a human donor with classical Hodgkin lymphoma. For the CDR3, the DNA is TGCGCCAGCAGCCAAGATACCCTTACAGAGGAAGGCTATGGCTACACCTTC. It specifies CASSQDTLTEEGYGYTF.